Shown below are 3 T cell receptor beta chains from a single sample sequenced in a study of shared clonotypes between healthy human individuals. The repertoire was sequenced with immunoSEQ multiplex PCR; TCRdb's copy has only in-frame clones and lacks some. The profile shows over 2 million clones, 92% of them singletons. The sequenced material came from naive CD4+ T cells from PBMCs. Sample subset: CD45RA+ positively selected. These receptors were collected from a man between 18 and 29 years old in good health. Some clones in this sample may be carry-over from other donors' samples.

The J gene is TRBJ1-1, the V gene TRBV18; D gene ambiguous. The ends were cut back, 6 bases at V and 4 bases at J, with 12 bases in the middle. The CDR3 is 13 amino acids. Germline CDR1 and CDR2: KGHSH and LQKENI. The CDR3 DNA follows: TGTGCCAGCTCCGTCGGGGTGAGCACTGAAGCTTTCTTT. This codes for CASSVGVSTEAFF.

Remarks on this clone: Germline and junction disagree at one end, which may indicate a read error. Written as DNA, the CDR3 is TGCGCCAGCAGCCAGCTACACGGGACAGGGTGTTCCTTC. It yields the protein CASSQLHGTGCSF. The V and J genes are TRBV4-1 and TRBJ2-4; the match to TRBD1 covers 9 bases. This CDR3 comprises 13 residues. Germline V gives CDR1 MGHRA, CDR2 YSYEKL.

This chain joins TRBV6-6 and TRBJ2-7; the D gene is possibly TRBD2 (5 bases). Germline values: CDR1 MNHNY, CDR2 SVGAGI (reference sequence). The CDR3 consists of 14 residues. V lost 0 bases to trimming and J lost 2 bases, with 8 bases between them. Here the CDR3 reads CASSYSSRAYEQYF. In DNA, the CDR3 is TGTGCCAGCAGTTACTCGTCGCGGGCCTACGAGCAGTACTTC.